The T cell receptor beta chain under discussion was sequenced for a study of blood T cell repertoires in COVID-19 (dated by TCRdb to about 2020). Regarding the research as a whole: The collaborator samples originated in the United States, Italy and Spain and spanned the acute and convalescent phases of COVID-19. Deeply sampled blood TCRbeta repertoires from subjects exposed to, actively infected with, or recovered from COVID-19 were included in the dataset. The prospective study material was composed of cDNA or gDNA derived from T cells, B-cell-depleted T cells, or PBMCs. HLA class I and class II types, where available, came from metadata supplied by the sample provider rather than from assay-based typing. The samples were drawn from two sources: the first 160 participants of the ongoing ImmuneRACE study, and 950 to 1,500 subjects contributed by 6 global collaborators. The sample metadata nearly always contained a de-identified subject ID, COVID-19 status, age in years and sex. The repertoires were released in a freely available public database meant as a resource for research on the immune response to SARS-CoV-2. Overall results and qualifications from the work: Clinical and demographic metadata were provided uncurated, with the amount varying by source and participant.

TCRbeta CDR3 regions were amplified from genomic DNA by means of the immunoSEQ Assay, a bias-controlled multiplex PCR. The study's own analysis went as follows. The number of nucleated cells in each sample was estimated by amplification of reference gene primers within the assay. Sequence reads were collapsed and filtered to measure the absolute abundance of every unique TCRbeta CDR3 rearrangement. Productive Simpson clonality was computed per sample as the square root of Simpson's diversity index over productive rearrangements. TCRdb took this table from immuneACCESS and kept in-frame rearrangements with V and J called. Such tables lack part of the clones; where checked against another copy, unresolved V genes explain under half of the gap, and the rest is unexplained. V, J and clone size are taken as reported in that table, and D and trimming were inferred from the DNA itself. The sample data list 100,000 to 150,000 clones, and around nine tenths of these were observed just once. Of the sample, approximately 2% is held by the ten largest clones.

On this clone itself: Its antigen remains undetermined. No clone much larger than this one lies a single base away; base qualities are absent.

One collaborating source in Seattle enrolled patients during active infection and followed them longitudinally through the course of disease. Collaborating institutions collected whole blood in K2EDTA tubes following their own protocols. Collaborator samples were shipped for TCRbeta analysis as frozen whole blood, isolated PBMCs, or DNA extracted from either sample type. The CDR3 sequence holds 16 residues, the cysteine and phenylalanine included. The retained sequence is limited to the CDR3, 48 bases, with the frame set at the first base. According to the germline V gene (reference sequence), CDR1 reads SEHNR and CDR2 reads FQNEAQ. Between the V and J ends, shortened by 1 base and 6 bases respectively, the junction contains 15 bases.

This sequence was found in a man aged 50-60 years with COVID-19, enrolled during active disease. The chain links TRBV7-9 with TRBJ2-2; the best D guess is TRBD2, with 7 bases matching. Sequenced material: peripheral blood. The sequence in DNA is TGTGCCAGCAGCTTAGATCGGGGGGCGATTTCCGGGGAGCTGTTTTTT. This is translated as CASSLDRGAISGELFF.